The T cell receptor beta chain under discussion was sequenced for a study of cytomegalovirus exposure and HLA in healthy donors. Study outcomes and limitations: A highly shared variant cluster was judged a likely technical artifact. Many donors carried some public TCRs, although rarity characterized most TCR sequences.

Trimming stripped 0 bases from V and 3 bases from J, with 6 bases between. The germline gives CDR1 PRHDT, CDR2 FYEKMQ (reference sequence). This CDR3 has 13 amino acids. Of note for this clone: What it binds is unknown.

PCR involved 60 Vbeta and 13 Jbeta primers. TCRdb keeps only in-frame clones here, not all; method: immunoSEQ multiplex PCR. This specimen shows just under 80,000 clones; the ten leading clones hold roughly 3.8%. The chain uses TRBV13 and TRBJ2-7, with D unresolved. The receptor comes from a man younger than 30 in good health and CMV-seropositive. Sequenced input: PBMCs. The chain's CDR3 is CASSLGRLYEQYF. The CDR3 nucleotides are TGTGCCAGCAGCTTAGGGAGGCTCTACGAGCAGTACTTC.